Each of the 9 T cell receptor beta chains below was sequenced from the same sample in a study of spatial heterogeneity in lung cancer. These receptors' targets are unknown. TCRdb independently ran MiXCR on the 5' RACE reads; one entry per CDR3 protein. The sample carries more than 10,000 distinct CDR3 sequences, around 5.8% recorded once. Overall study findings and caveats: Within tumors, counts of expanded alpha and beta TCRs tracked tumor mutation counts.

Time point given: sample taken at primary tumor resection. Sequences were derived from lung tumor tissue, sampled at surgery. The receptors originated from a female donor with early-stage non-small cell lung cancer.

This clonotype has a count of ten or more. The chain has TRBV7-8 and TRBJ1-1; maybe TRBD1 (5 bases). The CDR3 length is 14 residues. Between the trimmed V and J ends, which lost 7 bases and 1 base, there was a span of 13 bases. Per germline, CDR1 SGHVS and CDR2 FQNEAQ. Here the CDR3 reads CASNWGGPNTEAFF. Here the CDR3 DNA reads TGTGCCAGCAACTGGGGGGGACCGAACACTGAAGCTTTCTTT.

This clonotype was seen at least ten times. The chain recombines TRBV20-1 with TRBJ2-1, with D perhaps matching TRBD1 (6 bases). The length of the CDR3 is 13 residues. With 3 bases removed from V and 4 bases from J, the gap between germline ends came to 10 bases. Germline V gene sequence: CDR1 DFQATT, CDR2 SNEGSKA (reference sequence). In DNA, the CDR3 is TGCAGTGCTAGGGACAGCCCTTACAATGAGCAGTTCTTC. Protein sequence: CSARDSPYNEQFF.

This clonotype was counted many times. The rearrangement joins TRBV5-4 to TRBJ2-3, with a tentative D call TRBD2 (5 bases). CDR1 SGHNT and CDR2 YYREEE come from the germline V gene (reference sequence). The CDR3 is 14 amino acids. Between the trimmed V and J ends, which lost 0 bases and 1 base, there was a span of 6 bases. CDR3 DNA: TGTGCCAGCAGCTTGGGAGGGCGCACAGATACGCAGTATTTT. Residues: CASSLGGRTDTQYF.

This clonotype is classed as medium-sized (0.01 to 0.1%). As DNA, the CDR3 is TGTGCCACCAGGACAGGGTACAATCAGCCCCAGCATTTT. It encodes CATRTGYNQPQHF. The chain couples TRBV10-3 to TRBJ1-5, with 8 positions matching TRBD1. The germline CDR1 and CDR2 sequences are ENHRY and SYGVKD. V lost 10 bases and J lost 3; bases outside the gene matches: 5. The CDR3 spans 13 residues.

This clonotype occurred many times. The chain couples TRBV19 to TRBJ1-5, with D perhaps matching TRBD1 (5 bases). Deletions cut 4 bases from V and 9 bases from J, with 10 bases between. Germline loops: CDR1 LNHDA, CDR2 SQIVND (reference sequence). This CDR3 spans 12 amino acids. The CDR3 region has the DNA TGTGCCAGTAGTAGTAAGGGGTGGCCCCAGCATTTT. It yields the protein CASSSKGWPQHF. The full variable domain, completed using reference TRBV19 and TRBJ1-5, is DGGITQSPKYLFRKEGQNVTLSCEQNLNHDAMYWYRQDPGQGLRLIYYSQIVNDFQKGDIAEGYSVSREKKESFPLTVTSAQKNPTAFYLCASSSKGWPQHFGDGTRLSIL.

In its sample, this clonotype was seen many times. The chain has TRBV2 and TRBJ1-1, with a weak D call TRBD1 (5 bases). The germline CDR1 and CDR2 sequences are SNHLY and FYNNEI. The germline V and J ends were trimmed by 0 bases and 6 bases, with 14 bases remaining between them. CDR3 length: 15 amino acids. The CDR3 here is CASSEALLWGAEAFF. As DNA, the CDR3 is TGTGCCAGCAGTGAAGCGTTACTTTGGGGCGCTGAAGCTTTCTTT.

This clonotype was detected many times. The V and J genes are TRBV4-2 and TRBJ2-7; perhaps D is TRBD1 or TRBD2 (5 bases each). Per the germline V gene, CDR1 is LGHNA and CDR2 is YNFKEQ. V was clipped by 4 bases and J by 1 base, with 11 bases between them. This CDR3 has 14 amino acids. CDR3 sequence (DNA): TGTGCCAGCAGCCCCCGGGACGAGTCCTACGAGCAGTACTTC. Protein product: CASSPRDESYEQYF.

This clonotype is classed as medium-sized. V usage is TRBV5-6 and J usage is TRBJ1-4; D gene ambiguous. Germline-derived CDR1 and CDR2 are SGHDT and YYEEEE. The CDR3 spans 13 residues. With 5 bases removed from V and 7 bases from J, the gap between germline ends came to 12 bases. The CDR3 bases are TGTGCCAGCAGATTTGCCGGTGGTGAAAAACTGTTTTTT. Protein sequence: CASRFAGGEKLFF.

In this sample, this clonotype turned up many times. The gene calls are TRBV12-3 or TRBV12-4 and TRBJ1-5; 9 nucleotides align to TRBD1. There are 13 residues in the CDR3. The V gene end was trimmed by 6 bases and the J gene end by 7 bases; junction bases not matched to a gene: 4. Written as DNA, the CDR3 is TGTGCCAGCAGCCGGACAGGGGAACAGCCCCAGCATTTT. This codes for CASSRTGEQPQHF.